A selection of T cell receptor beta chains follows, all from one sample in a study of blood T cell repertoires in COVID-19. TCRdb's copy holds only in-frame clones and misses some; the assay was immunoSEQ multiplex PCR. The sample has about 360,000 clones, around 82% seen once. The sequenced sample consisted of peripheral blood. Source of these receptors: a man in his thirties or forties with active or convalescent COVID-19. Each CDR3 is given with its conserved first and last residue. A D gene is named only where the DNA matches it firmly. The listing skips clone size in some rows; elsewhere it reads once, few, many or a size class.

NA,14,TRBJ2-1,NA,TRBV19,TGTGCCAGTAGTAACGGTTACCCCTACAATGAGCAGTTCTTC,CASSNGYPYNEQFF
NA,14,TRBJ1-2,few,TRBV11-3,TGTGCCAGCAGCTTACAGGGCGGGATTGAAGGCTACACCTTC,CASSLQGGIEGYTF
NA,15,TRBJ2-7,NA,TRBV4-2,TGTGCCAGCAGCCGAAGGGCAAGCGGGCCTAACGAGCAGTACTTC,CASSRRASGPNEQYF
NA,12,TRBJ1-1,NA,TRBV7-9,TGTGCCAGCAGGACGGGTACCCCTGAAGCTTTCTTT,CASRTGTPEAFF
NA,12,TRBJ1-1,once,TRBV12-5,TGTGCTAGTGGGGCCGGATCCGGCAGGGCTTTCTTT,CASGAGSGRAFF
TRBD1,12,TRBJ2-1,few,TRBV14,TGTGCCAGCAGCCGAACGGGACAGGGGTGGTTCTTC,CASSRTGQGWFF
NA,13,TRBJ1-5,NA,TRBV29-1,TGCAGCGTTGCACGGGAAGGAAATCAGCCCCAGCATTTT,CSVAREGNQPQHF
TRBD2,15,TRBJ2-1,NA,TRBV9,TGTGCCAGCAGCGACTCTAGCGGCTCCTACAATGAGCAGTTCTTC,CASSDSSGSYNEQFF
NA,15,TRBJ1-2,NA,TRBV15,TGTGCCACCAGCCCCCCCTACACTGGAGCCTATGGCTACACCTTC,CATSPPYTGAYGYTF
NA,12,TRBJ1-2,NA,TRBV11-3,TGTGCCAGCAGCTTAGCTGACTATGGCTACACCTTC,CASSLADYGYTF
TRBD2,15,TRBJ2-5,NA,TRBV28,TGTGCCAGCAGTACCCTAGCGGAGGGACAAGAGACCCAGTACTTC,CASSTLAEGQETQYF
TRBD1,12,TRBJ1-1,NA,TRBV19,TGTGCCAGTAGTACTCAGGACAGGGCAGCTTTCTTT,CASSTQDRAAFF
NA,17,TRBJ1-5,NA,TRBV2,TGTGCCAGCAGCTGGCCGGTGGCTGCGGGTAGCAATCAGCCCCAGCATTTT,CASSWPVAAGSNQPQHF
NA,17,TRBJ2-1,NA,TRBV12-5,TGTGCTAGTGGTTTGGTACTTGGAGCCCCGGCCGGGAATGAGCAGTTCTTC,CASGLVLGAPAGNEQFF
NA,14,TRBJ1-4,NA,TRBV18,TGTGCCAGCTCACCACGGGCTTCTAATGAAAAACTGTTTTTT,CASSPRASNEKLFF
NA,14,TRBJ2-7,NA,TRBV28,TGTGCCAGCAGTTTACCCCTTTTATCCTACGAGCAGTACTTC,CASSLPLLSYEQYF
NA,13,TRBJ1-1,NA,TRBV30,TGTGCCTGGGGGTGGGCTGTGAGCACTGAAGCTTTCTTT,CAWGWAVSTEAFF
NA,15,TRBJ1-2,NA,TRBV7-2,TGTGCCAGCAGCTTAGCACGACAGAGAAACTATGGCTACACCTTC,CASSLARQRNYGYTF
NA,14,TRBJ1-1,NA,TRBV6-6,TGTGCCAGCCAAGACGCTTCAGGGAACACTGAAGCTTTCTTT,CASQDASGNTEAFF
TRBD2,16,TRBJ2-1,NA,TRBV4-1,TGCGCCAGCAGCCAAGACCCACTAGCGGCCTACAATGAGCAGTTCTTC,CASSQDPLAAYNEQFF
NA,12,TRBJ2-1,NA,TRBV15,TGTGCCACCAGCAGTCTCCGGGATAGGCAGTTCTTC,CATSSLRDRQFF
NA,16,TRBJ1-5,NA,TRBV28,TGTGCCAGCACGCCCTTCCAGGACATGAGCAATCAGCCCCAGCATTTT,CASTPFQDMSNQPQHF
TRBD2,15,TRBJ2-1,once,TRBV19,TGTGCCAGTAGTCCCGTTAGCGGGGGGGCCGGTGAGCAGTTCTTC,CASSPVSGGAGEQFF
TRBD1,15,TRBJ2-1,NA,TRBV11-2,TGTGCCAGCAGTACTGACAGGGGCACCTACAATGAGCAGTTCTTC,CASSTDRGTYNEQFF
NA,14,TRBJ1-1,few,TRBV9,TGTGCCAGCAGCGTAGATAGTAGGAACACTGAAGCTTTCTTT,CASSVDSRNTEAFF
NA,13,TRBJ1-4,NA,TRBV3-1/TRBV3-2,TGTGCCAGCAGCCAAGGGGGGCTAGAAAAACTGTTTTTT,CASSQGGLEKLFF
NA,16,TRBJ2-2,NA,TRBV3-1/TRBV3-2,TGTGCCAGCAGCCAAGTCAGCTCTAGTAGGACCGGGGAGCTGTTTTTT,CASSQVSSSRTGELFF
TRBD1,15,TRBJ2-7,NA,TRBV4-2,TGTGCCAGCAGCCAAGACCTCGGACAGGGCTACGAGCAGTACTTC,CASSQDLGQGYEQYF
NA,15,TRBJ2-2,NA,TRBV5-4,TGTGCCAGCACCCAAAGAGGGGGGAACACCGGGGAGCTGTTTTTT,CASTQRGGNTGELFF
NA,13,TRBJ2-3,NA,TRBV28,TGTGCCAGCAGTTTAAGGAGCGCGGATACGCAGTATTTT,CASSLRSADTQYF
TRBD1,15,TRBJ1-4,NA,TRBV18,TGTGCCAGCTCACCCCGACAGGGGGCTGGTGAAAAACTGTTTTTT,CASSPRQGAGEKLFF
NA,14,TRBJ1-3,few,TRBV30,TGTGCCTGGAGTGGAACAGGGACTGGAAACACCATATATTTT,CAWSGTGTGNTIYF
TRBD1,13,TRBJ2-7,NA,TRBV28,TGTGCCAGCATTAACTACAGGGGTTACGAGCAGTACTTC,CASINYRGYEQYF
TRBD2,14,TRBJ2-3,once,TRBV10-3,TGTGCCATCACCCAAGCGGGAAGCACAGATACGCAGTATTTT,CAITQAGSTDTQYF
NA,20,TRBJ1-2,NA,TRBV3-1/TRBV3-2,TGTGCCAGCAGCCAAGAAAGCCCTTGGTGGGGGCCCAAAACTAACTATGGCTACACCTTC,CASSQESPWWGPKTNYGYTF
TRBD1,14,TRBJ1-2,NA,TRBV9,TGTGCCAGCAGCGTAGGGGACAGTCCCTATGGCTACACCTTC,CASSVGDSPYGYTF
NA,13,TRBJ2-3,NA,TRBV24-1,TGTGCCACCAGTGATTTCGACTTTCATACGCAGTATTTT,CATSDFDFHTQYF
NA,10,TRBJ2-1,NA,TRBV29-1,TGCAGCGTGAGTTACAATGAGCAGTTCTTC,CSVSYNEQFF
TRBD1,15,TRBJ2-3,NA,TRBV6-6,TGTGCCAGCAGTTACACAAAACAGGGGACAGATACGCAGTATTTT,CASSYTKQGTDTQYF
NA,17,TRBJ1-2,NA,TRBV9,TGTGCCAGCAGCGGCACCCCCGGGACACGGGGTAACTATGGCTACACCTTC,CASSGTPGTRGNYGYTF
NA,11,TRBJ1-6,NA,TRBV6-4,TGTGCCAATCGGGGGGGTTCACCCCTCCACTTT,CANRGGSPLHF
TRBD2,17,TRBJ2-3,NA,TRBV7-2,TGTGCCAGCACGATTATTTCCGGGACTAGCTCCACAGATACGCAGTATTTT,CASTIISGTSSTDTQYF
NA,18,TRBJ2-7,NA,TRBV7-8,TGTGCCAGCAGCCTACGTCGGACCTGGGATACTAGCTCCTACGAGCAGTACTTC,CASSLRRTWDTSSYEQYF
NA,14,TRBJ2-7,NA,TRBV10-3,TGTGCCATCAGTGAGGGGACTGACGGCGTCGAGCAGTACTTC,CAISEGTDGVEQYF
NA,14,TRBJ2-7,NA,TRBV15,TGTGCCACCAGCAGAGATAACAGACCCTACGAGCAGTACTTC,CATSRDNRPYEQYF
TRBD1,16,TRBJ1-5,NA,TRBV28,TGTGCCAGCAGTTTAATTGGACAGGCCCCCAATCAGCCCCAGCATTTT,CASSLIGQAPNQPQHF
TRBD1,20,TRBJ2-2,NA,TRBV4-2,TGTGCCAGCAGCCAGCCCGGGACAGGGGGCCTGGTTGGAGACACCGGGGAGCTGTTTTTT,CASSQPGTGGLVGDTGELFF
TRBD2,16,TRBJ2-7,NA,TRBV28,TGTGCCAGCAGGGGGAGGATAGCGGGAGGCTACCTCGAGCAGTACTTC,CASRGRIAGGYLEQYF
TRBD2,20,TRBJ2-1,NA,TRBV10-3,TGTGCCATCAGGGCCACTCCGGGACTAGCGGGGGGGGGCTCCTACAATGAGCAGTTCTTC,CAIRATPGLAGGGSYNEQFF
TRBD1,14,TRBJ2-2,few,TRBV29-1,TGCAGCGTCGATGGGACAGGGAACACCGGGGAGCTGTTTTTT,CSVDGTGNTGELFF
NA,13,TRBJ1-5,NA,TRBV9,TGTGCCAGCAGCGTAGACGGGTATCAGCCCCAGCATTTT,CASSVDGYQPQHF
NA,13,TRBJ1-3,NA,TRBV18,TGTGCCAGCTCTCCTTCAGATGGAAACACCATATATTTT,CASSPSDGNTIYF